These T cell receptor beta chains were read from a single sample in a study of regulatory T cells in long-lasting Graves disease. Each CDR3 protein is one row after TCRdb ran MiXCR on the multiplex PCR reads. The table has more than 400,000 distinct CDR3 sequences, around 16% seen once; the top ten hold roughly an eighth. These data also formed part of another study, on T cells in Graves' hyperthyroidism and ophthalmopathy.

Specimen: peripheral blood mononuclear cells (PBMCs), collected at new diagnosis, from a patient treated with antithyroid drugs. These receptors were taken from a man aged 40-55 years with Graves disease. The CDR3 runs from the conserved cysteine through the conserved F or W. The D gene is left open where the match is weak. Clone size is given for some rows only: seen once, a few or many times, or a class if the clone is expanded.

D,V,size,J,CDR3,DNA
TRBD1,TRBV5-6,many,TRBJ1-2,CASRLTDRNNYGYTF,TGTGCCAGCAGACTAACGGACAGGAATAACTATGGCTACACCTTC
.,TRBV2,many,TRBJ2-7,CASSEVKGILHYEQYF,TGTGCCAGCAGTGAAGTGAAAGGCATACTCCACTACGAGCAGTACTTC
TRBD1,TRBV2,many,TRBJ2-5,CASRSRQGAETQYF,TGTGCCAGCAGATCGAGACAGGGGGCAGAGACCCAGTACTTC
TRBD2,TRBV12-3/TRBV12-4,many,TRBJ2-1,CASSPPGGSYNEQFF,TGTGCCAGCAGCCCCCCGGGGGGTTCCTACAATGAGCAGTTCTTC
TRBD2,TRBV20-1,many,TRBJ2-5,CSARDLASGVQETQYF,TGCAGTGCTAGAGATTTGGCTAGCGGTGTACAAGAGACCCAGTACTTC
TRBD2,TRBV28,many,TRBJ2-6,CASTRLAGGLGANVLTF,TGTGCCAGCACTCGACTAGCGGGAGGGCTGGGGGCCAACGTCCTGACTTTC
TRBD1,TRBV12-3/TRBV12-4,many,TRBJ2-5,CASSLTGSTQYF,TGTGCCAGCAGTTTGACAGGGTCGACCCAGTACTTC
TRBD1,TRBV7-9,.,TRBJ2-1,CASTVTGNEQFF,TGTGCCAGCACAGTGACAGGGAATGAGCAGTTCTTC
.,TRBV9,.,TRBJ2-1,CASSVATRKNNEQFF,TGTGCCAGCAGCGTCGCGACGCGGAAAAACAATGAGCAGTTCTTC
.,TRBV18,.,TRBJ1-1,CASSRDYNTEAFF,TGTGCCAGCTCACGCGACTACAACACTGAAGCTTTCTTT
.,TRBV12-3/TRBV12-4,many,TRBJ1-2,CASSAAPTGYTF,TGTGCCAGCAGTGCCGCCCCCACTGGCTACACCTTC
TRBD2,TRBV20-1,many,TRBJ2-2,CSATRLAGANTGELFF,TGCAGTGCTACAAGACTAGCGGGGGCGAACACCGGGGAGCTGTTTTTT
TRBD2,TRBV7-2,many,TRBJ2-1,CASSHSGTYNEQFF,TGTGCCAGCAGCCATAGCGGGACTTACAATGAGCAGTTCTTC
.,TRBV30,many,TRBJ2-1,CASWGARDNEQFF,TGTGCCTCCTGGGGGGCAAGGGACAATGAGCAGTTCTTC
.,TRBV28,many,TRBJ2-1,CASSFDSQPYNEQFF,TGTGCCAGCAGTTTCGACTCTCAGCCATACAATGAGCAGTTCTTC
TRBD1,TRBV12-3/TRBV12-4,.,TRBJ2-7,CASTSGGQGRGYF,TGTGCCAGCACCTCCGGAGGACAGGGGAGAGGTTACTTC
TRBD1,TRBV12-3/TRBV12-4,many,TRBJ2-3,CATDRVRADTQYF,TGTGCCACCGACAGGGTTCGGGCAGATACGCAGTATTTT
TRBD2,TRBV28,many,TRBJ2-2,CASRGTSGIKIGELFF,TGTGCCAGCAGGGGGACTAGCGGGATAAAAATCGGGGAGCTGTTTTTT
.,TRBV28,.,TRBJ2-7,CASSLAIGRDEQYF,TGTGCCAGCAGTCTCGCCATAGGAAGGGATGAGCAGTACTTC
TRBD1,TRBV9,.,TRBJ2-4,CASSAGSGQGNIQYF,TGTGCCAGCAGCGCGGGTTCGGGACAGGGAAACATTCAGTACTTC
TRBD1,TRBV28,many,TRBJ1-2,CATRQGLAYGYTF,TGTGCCACAAGACAGGGCTTAGCCTATGGCTACACCTTC
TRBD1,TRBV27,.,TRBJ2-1,CASSSLGQGNEQFF,TGTGCCAGCAGTAGCCTGGGACAGGGGAATGAGCAGTTCTTC
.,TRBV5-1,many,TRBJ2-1,CASSLHRTYNEQFF,TGCGCCAGCAGCTTGCACCGAACCTACAATGAGCAGTTCTTC
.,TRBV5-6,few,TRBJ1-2,CASSLNGVDGYTF,TGTGCCAGCAGCTTGAACGGGGTTGATGGCTACACCTTC
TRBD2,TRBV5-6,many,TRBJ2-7,CASSVPMGLAGSEQYF,TGTGCCAGCAGCGTCCCCATGGGACTAGCGGGATCCGAGCAGTACTTC
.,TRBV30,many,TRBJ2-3,CAWRLPGTSGDTQYF,TGTGCCTGGAGACTCCCCGGAACATCTGGGGATACGCAGTATTTT
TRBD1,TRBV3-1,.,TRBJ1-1,CASSQTGGKVTEAFF,TGTGCCAGCAGCCAAACAGGGGGCAAGGTCACTGAAGCTTTCTTT
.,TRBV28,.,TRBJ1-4,CASSFPPGRATNEKLFF,TGTGCCAGCAGTTTCCCTCCAGGACGAGCAACTAATGAAAAACTGTTTTTT
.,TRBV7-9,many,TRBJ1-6,CASSLGPGYSPLHF,TGTGCCAGCAGCTTAGGCCCAGGGTACTCACCCCTCCACTTT
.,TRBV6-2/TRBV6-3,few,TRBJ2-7,CASPKGLDEQYF,TGTGCCAGCCCAAAGGGATTAGACGAGCAGTACTTC
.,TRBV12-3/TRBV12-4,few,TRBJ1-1,CASSRRVRPMNTEAFF,TGTGCCAGCAGTCGCCGCGTCAGACCCATGAACACTGAAGCTTTCTTT
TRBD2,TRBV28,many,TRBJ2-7,CASRGPGGSYEQYF,TGTGCCAGCCGAGGGCCGGGAGGCTCCTACGAGCAGTACTTC
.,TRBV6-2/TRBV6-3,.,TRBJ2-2,CARTPWGSNTGELFF,TGTGCCAGAACCCCTTGGGGCTCGAACACCGGGGAGCTGTTTTTT
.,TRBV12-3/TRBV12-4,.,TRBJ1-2,CASSFSGGNDYGYTF,TGTGCCAGCAGTTTCTCGGGGGGCAATGACTATGGCTACACCTTC
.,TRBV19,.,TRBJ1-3,CASSIRDAGRGDTIYF,TGTGCCAGTAGTATCCGGGACGCAGGACGCGGGGACACCATATATTTT
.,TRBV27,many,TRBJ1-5,CASSLSASGLDSNQPQHF,TGTGCCAGCAGTTTATCAGCGTCAGGGCTCGATAGCAATCAGCCCCAGCATTTT
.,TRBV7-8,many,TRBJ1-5,CASSTRTDNQPQHF,TGTGCCAGCAGCACGAGGACAGATAATCAGCCCCAGCATTTT
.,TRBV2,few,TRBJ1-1,CASSDRDHEAFF,TGTGCCAGCAGTGACAGGGACCATGAAGCTTTCTTT
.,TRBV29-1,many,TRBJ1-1,CSGFNRVAFF,TGCAGCGGTTTTAACAGGGTTGCTTTCTTT
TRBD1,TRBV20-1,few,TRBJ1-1,CSASDRGKNTEAFF,TGCAGTGCTTCGGACAGGGGTAAGAACACTGAAGCTTTCTTT
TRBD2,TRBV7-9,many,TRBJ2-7,CASRLGTSGPYEQYF,TGTGCCAGCAGGTTAGGGACTAGCGGACCCTACGAGCAGTACTTC
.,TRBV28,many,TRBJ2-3,CASSLGGDTQYF,TGTGCCAGCAGCTTAGGAGGAGATACGCAGTATTTT
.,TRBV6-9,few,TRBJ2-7,CASSYSASAGEQYF,TGTGCCAGCAGTTACTCAGCGTCGGCAGGGGAGCAGTACTTC
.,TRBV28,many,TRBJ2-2,CASSLWRGALNTGELFF,TGTGCCAGCAGTTTATGGCGCGGTGCCTTGAACACCGGGGAGCTGTTTTTT
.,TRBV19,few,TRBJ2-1,CASSEGSYNEQFF,TGTGCCAGTAGTGAGGGCTCCTACAATGAGCAGTTCTTC
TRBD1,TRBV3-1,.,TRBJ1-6,CASSAQGDSPLHF,TGTGCCAGCAGCGCACAGGGGGATTCACCCCTCCACTTT
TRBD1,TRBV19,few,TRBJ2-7,CATRDRGLGADEQYF,TGTGCCACCAGGGACAGGGGACTTGGGGCTGACGAGCAGTACTTC
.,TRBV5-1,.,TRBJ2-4,CASGLGSVLAKNIQYF,TGCGCCAGCGGCTTGGGCAGCGTACTAGCCAAAAACATTCAGTACTTC
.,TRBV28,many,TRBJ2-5,CASGPGSLETQYF,TGTGCCAGCGGCCCTGGGAGCTTAGAGACCCAGTACTTC
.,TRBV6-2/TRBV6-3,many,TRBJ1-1,CASRSWGIGLTEAFF,TGTGCCAGCAGGAGTTGGGGTATAGGCCTCACTGAAGCTTTCTTT
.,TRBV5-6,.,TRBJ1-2,CASSYTDSGGYTF,TGTGCCAGCAGCTACACCGATTCCGGCGGCTACACCTTC
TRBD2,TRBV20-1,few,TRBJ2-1,CSAPHERGGSYNEQFF,TGCAGTGCTCCCCACGAGCGCGGGGGCTCCTACAATGAGCAGTTCTTC
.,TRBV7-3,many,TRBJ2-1,CASSTRGGYEQFF,TGTGCCAGCAGCACGAGGGGGGGGTATGAGCAGTTCTTC
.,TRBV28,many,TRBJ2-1,CASRDDNEQFF,TGTGCCAGCAGAGATGACAATGAGCAGTTCTTC
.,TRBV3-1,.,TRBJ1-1,CASSQGDLAEAFF,TGTGCCAGCAGCCAAGGCGATTTGGCTGAAGCTTTCTTT
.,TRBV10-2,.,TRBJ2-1,CASGTPTYNEQFF,TGCGCCTCCGGGACACCTACTTACAATGAGCAGTTCTTC
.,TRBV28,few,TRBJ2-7,CASSLETGLTYEQYF,TGTGCCAGCAGTTTGGAAACAGGGCTAACCTACGAGCAGTACTTC